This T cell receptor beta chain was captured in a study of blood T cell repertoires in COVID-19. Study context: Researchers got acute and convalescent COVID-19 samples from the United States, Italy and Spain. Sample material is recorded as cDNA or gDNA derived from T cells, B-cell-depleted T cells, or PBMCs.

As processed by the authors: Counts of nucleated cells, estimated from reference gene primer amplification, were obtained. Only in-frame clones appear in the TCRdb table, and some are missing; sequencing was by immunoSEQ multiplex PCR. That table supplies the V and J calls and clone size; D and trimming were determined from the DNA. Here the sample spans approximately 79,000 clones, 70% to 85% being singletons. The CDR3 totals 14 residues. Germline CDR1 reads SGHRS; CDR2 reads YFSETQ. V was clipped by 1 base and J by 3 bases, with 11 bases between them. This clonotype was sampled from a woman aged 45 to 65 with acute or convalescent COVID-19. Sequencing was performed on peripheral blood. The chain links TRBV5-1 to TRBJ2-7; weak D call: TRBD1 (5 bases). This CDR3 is CASSLTGANYEQYF. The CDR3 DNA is TGCGCCAGCAGCTTGACAGGAGCCAACTACGAGCAGTACTTC.